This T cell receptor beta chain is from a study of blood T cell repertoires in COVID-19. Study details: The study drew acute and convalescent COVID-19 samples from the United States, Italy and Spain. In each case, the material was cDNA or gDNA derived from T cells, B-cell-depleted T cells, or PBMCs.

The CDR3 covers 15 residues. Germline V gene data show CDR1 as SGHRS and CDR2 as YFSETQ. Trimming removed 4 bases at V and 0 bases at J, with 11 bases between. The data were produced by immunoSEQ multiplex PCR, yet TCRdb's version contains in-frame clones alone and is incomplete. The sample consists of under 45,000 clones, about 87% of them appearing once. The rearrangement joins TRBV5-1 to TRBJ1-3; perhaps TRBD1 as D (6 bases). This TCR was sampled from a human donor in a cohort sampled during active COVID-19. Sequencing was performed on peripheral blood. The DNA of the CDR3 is TGCGCCAGCAGCGCCGGGACACTCTCTGGAAACACCATATATTTT. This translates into CASSAGTLSGNTIYF.